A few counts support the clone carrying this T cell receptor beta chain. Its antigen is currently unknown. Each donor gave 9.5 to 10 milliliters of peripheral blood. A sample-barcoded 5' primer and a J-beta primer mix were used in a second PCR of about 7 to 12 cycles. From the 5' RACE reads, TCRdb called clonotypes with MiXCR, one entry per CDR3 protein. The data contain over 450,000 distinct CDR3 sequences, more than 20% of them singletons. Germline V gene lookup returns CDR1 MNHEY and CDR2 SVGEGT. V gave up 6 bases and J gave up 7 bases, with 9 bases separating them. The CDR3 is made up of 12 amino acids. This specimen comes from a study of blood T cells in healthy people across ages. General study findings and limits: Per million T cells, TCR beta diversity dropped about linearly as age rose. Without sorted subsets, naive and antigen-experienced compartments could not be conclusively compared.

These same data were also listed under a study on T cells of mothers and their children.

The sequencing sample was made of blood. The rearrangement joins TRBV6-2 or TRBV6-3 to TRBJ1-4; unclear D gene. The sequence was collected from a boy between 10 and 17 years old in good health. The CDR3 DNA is TGTGCCAGCAGCGGTCGGAGTGAAAAACTGTTTTTT. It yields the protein CASSGRSEKLFF.